The clone carrying this T cell receptor beta chain occurred once. The data belong to a study of T cell repertoires in ileal Crohn's disease. TCRdb's table, derived via immunoSEQ multiplex PCR, lists solely in-frame clones and lacks some. The table lists about 13,000 clones, 67% of them singletons. CDR1 is SGHVS, CDR2 FQNEAQ, per germline. The CDR3 spans 15 residues. Trimming stripped 5 bases from V and 4 bases from J, with 17 bases between. Indicated time point: neoterminal ileum biopsy at postoperative endoscopy, about 6 months after surgery. The sample comprised ileal tissue. The receptor comes from an adult with Crohn's disease. The rearrangement uses TRBV7-8 and TRBJ1-2, with D possibly being TRBD1 (6 bases). DNA for the CDR3: TGTGCCAGCAGCCCCCGACAGGCCTCTGGCTATGGCTACACCTTC. It translates to CASSPRQASGYGYTF.